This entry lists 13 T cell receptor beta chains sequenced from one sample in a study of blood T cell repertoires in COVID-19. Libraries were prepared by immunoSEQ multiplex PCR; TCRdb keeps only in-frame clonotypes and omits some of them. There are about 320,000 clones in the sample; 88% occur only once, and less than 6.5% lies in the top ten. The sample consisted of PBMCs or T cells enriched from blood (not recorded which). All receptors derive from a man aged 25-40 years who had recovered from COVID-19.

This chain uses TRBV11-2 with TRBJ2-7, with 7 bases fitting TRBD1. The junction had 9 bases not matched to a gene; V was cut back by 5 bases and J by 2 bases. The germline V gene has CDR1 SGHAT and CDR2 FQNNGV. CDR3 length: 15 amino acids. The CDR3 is CASSLRTGNTYEQYF. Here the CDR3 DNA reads TGTGCCAGCAGCCTTCGGACAGGCAACACCTACGAGCAGTACTTC. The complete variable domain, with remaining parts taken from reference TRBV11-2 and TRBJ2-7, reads EAGVAQSPRYKIIEKRQSVAFWCNPISGHATLYWYQQILGQGPKLLIQFQNNGVVDDSQLPKDRFSAERLKGVDSTLKIQPAKLEDSAVYLCASSLRTGNTYEQYFGPGTRLTVT.

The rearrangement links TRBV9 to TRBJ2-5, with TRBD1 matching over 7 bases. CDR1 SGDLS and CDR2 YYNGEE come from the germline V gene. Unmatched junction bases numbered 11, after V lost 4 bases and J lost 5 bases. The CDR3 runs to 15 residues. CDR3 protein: CASSPLSDRRETQYF. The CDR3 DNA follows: TGTGCCAGCAGCCCGCTGTCGGACAGGCGGGAGACCCAGTACTTC.

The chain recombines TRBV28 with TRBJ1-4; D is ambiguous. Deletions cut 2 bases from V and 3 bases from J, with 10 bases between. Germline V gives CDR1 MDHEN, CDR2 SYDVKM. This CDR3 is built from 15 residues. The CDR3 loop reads CASSLELLANEKLFF. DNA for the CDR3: TGTGCCAGCAGTTTAGAGCTTCTGGCTAATGAAAAACTGTTTTTT.

CDR3: CATRDRVNNSPLHF. CDR3 DNA: TGTGCCACCAGGGACAGAGTCAATAATTCACCCCTCCACTTT. The rearrangement links TRBV28 to TRBJ1-6; 7 bases align to TRBD1. Germline V gives CDR1 MDHEN, CDR2 SYDVKM. J lost 5 bases, V lost 10 bases, and 8 bases had no gene match. The CDR3 has 14 amino acids.

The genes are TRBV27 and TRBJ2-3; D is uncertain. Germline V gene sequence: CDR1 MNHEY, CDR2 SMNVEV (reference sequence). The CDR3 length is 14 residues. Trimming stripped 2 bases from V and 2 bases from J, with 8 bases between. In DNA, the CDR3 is TGTGCCAGCAGTTTAGTGAGCCACACAGATACGCAGTATTTT. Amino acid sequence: CASSLVSHTDTQYF.

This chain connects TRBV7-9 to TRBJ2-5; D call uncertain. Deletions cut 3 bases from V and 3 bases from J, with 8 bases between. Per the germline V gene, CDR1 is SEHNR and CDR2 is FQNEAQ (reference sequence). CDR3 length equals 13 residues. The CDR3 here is CASSFTDKETQYF. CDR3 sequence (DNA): TGTGCCAGCAGCTTTACAGACAAAGAGACCCAGTACTTC.

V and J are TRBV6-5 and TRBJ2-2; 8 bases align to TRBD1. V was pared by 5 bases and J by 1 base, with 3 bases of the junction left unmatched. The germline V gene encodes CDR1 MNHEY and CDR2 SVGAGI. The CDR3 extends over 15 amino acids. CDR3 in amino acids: CASSLQGENTGELFF. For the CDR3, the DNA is TGTGCCAGCAGTCTACAGGGGGAGAACACCGGGGAGCTGTTTTTT.

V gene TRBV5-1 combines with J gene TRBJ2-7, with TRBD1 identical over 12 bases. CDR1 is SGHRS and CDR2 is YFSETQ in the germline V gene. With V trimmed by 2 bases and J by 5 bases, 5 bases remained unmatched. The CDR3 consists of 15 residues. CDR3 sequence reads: CASSLTGQGANEQYF. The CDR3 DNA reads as TGCGCCAGCAGCTTAACGGGACAGGGGGCAAACGAGCAGTACTTC.

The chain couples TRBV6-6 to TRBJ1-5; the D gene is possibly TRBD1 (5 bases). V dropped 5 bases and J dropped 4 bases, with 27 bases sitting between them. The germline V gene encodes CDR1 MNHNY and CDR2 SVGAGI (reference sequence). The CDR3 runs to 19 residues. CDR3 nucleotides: TGTGCCAGCAGTCCTAGGCTGGGGGGATCGAAACGCCGTAATCAGCCCCAGCATTTT. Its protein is CASSPRLGGSKRRNQPQHF.

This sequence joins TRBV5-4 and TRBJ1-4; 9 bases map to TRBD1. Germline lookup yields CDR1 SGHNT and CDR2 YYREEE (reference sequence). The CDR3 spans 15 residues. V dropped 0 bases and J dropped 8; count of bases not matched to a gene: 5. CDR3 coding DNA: TGTGCCAGCAGCTTGGCCGGACAGGGGAACGAAAAACTGTTTTTT. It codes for CASSLAGQGNEKLFF.

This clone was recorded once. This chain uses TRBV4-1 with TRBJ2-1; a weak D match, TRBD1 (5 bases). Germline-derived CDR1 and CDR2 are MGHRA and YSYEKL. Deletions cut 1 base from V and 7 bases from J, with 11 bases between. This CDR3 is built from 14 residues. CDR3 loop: CASSQGGLGNEQFF. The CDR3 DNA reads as TGCGCCAGCAGCCAAGGGGGCCTCGGGAATGAGCAGTTCTTC.

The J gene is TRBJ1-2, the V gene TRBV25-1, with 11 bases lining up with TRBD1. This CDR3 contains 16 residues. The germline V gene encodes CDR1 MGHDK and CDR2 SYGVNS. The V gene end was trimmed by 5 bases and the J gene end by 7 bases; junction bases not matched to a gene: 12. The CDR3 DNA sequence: TGTGCCAGCAGTCAACCCAGGACAGGGGGCATCGCTGGCTACACCTTC. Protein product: CASSQPRTGGIAGYTF.

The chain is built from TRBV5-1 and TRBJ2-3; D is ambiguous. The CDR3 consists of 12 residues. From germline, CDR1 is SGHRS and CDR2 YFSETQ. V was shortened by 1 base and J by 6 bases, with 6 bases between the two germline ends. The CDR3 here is CASSLNADTQYF. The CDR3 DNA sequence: TGCGCCAGCAGCTTGAATGCGGATACGCAGTATTTT.